This T cell receptor (beta chain) was observed in a study of T cell responses to AZD1222 COVID-19 vaccine. About the research overall: Investigators merged groups given second doses at roughly 4 or roughly 12 weeks. Regarding the study as a whole: Compared with day 0, the breadth and depth of the Spike-specific TCR repertoire rose significantly after two doses of AZD1222. The reported proportion of spike-specific TCRs targeting unmutated variant regions was nearly half.

Assay used: immunoSEQ multiplex PCR; TCRdb lists only in-frame clones, some missing. The sample holds roughly 100,000 clones; about nine tenths are singletons and the top ten take about 1.5%. Germline loops: CDR1 SGHTA, CDR2 FQGNSA. The CDR3 contains 16 residues. The V segment lost 4 bases and the J segment 0 bases; nucleotides outside the gene matches: 9. On this clone itself: Its antigen is undetermined.

This receptor was taken from an adult in good health. The chain is built from TRBV7-2 and TRBJ2-7; 7 nucleotides line up with TRBD2. The sample consisted of peripheral blood, taken on day 0 of AZD1222 vaccination. CDR3 in amino acids: CASSSQSWGGSYEQYF. The CDR3 coding sequence is TGTGCCAGCAGCTCCCAATCCTGGGGGGGCTCCTACGAGCAGTACTTC.